This T cell receptor (beta chain) was identified in a study of blood T cell repertoires in COVID-19. Across the whole study: Sample material is recorded as cDNA or gDNA derived from T cells, B-cell-depleted T cells, or PBMCs.

The germline gives CDR1 SNHLY, CDR2 FYNNEI. The V and J ends lost 0 bases and 4 bases respectively, with 4 bases between them. The CDR3 has 14 residues. Per the original methods: Estimation of nucleated cell counts was performed using reference gene primer amplification. Here immunoSEQ multiplex PCR was the method, and the copy in TCRdb shows in-frame clones only, minus some. V and J calls and clone size are given by that table; D and trimming were obtained from the DNA. In the table there are tens of thousands of clones, about four fifths of which are singletons. The chain links TRBV2 to TRBJ2-6; D not resolved. Input material: peripheral blood. This TCR was sampled from a man aged 50 to 60 with acute or convalescent COVID-19. The DNA for the CDR3 is TGTGCCAGCAGTGAAGCGCGAGGGGCCAACGTCCTGACTTTC. Translated: CASSEARGANVLTF. Full variable domain (missing parts from reference TRBV2 and TRBJ2-6): EPEVTQTPSHQVTQMGQEVILRCVPISNHLYFYWYRQILGQKVEFLVSFYNNEISEKSEIFDDQFSVERPDGSNFTLKIRSTKLEDSAMYFCASSEARGANVLTFGAGSRLTVL.